The rows below give T cell receptor beta chains drawn from one sample of a study of blood T cells in healthy people across ages. TCRdb ran MiXCR on the 5' RACE reads and lists one entry per CDR3 protein. The sample includes over a million distinct CDR3 sequences, 42% of them seen just once. The source material was blood. The origin of the receptors is a woman aged 18-29 years in good health. The CDR3 runs from the conserved cysteine through the conserved F or W. Fields, in order: D gene, clone size, J gene, V gene, CDR3 length, CDR3 protein, CDR3 DNA. A D gene is named only where the DNA matches it firmly. Part of the rows lack a size; the others show once, few, many or a class for expanded clones.

d_gene: .; abundance: .; j_gene: TRBJ2-5; v_gene: TRBV5-1; len: 14; CDR3aa: CASSQPGTQETQYF; CDR3nt: TGCGCCAGCAGCCAACCAGGGACCCAAGAGACCCAGTACTTC
d_gene: TRBD1; abundance: .; j_gene: TRBJ1-2; v_gene: TRBV11-2; len: 16; CDR3aa: CASSLELGQGNYGYTF; CDR3nt: TGTGCCAGCAGCTTAGAGTTGGGACAGGGTAACTATGGCTACACCTTC
d_gene: .; abundance: .; j_gene: TRBJ2-5; v_gene: TRBV6-2/TRBV6-3; len: 14; CDR3aa: CASSWDWSYDEQYF; CDR3nt: TGTGCCAGCAGTTGGGACTGGAGTTACGATGAGCAGTACTTC
d_gene: .; abundance: .; j_gene: TRBJ2-7; v_gene: TRBV4-3; len: 15; CDR3aa: CASSQFAASSYEQYF; CDR3nt: TGCGCCAGCAGCCAGTTCGCTGCCTCCTCCTACGAGCAGTACTTC
d_gene: .; abundance: few; j_gene: TRBJ2-3; v_gene: TRBV3-1; len: 13; CDR3aa: CASSHLLADTQYF; CDR3nt: TGTGCCAGCAGTCACTTACTAGCAGATACGCAGTATTTT
d_gene: .; abundance: few; j_gene: TRBJ2-1; v_gene: TRBV9; len: 14; CDR3aa: CASSVGSPYNEQFF; CDR3nt: TGTGCCAGCAGCGTCGGGTCCCCCTACAATGAGCAGTTCTTC
d_gene: .; abundance: .; j_gene: TRBJ2-5; v_gene: TRBV5-1; len: 16; CDR3aa: CASSPEGGASPHEQYF; CDR3nt: TGCGCCAGCAGCCCTGAGGGGGGCGCTAGCCCCCATGAGCAGTACTTC
d_gene: .; abundance: .; j_gene: TRBJ1-2; v_gene: TRBV4-1; len: 15; CDR3aa: CASSPQTVANYGYTF; CDR3nt: TGCGCCAGCAGCCCCCAGACGGTAGCTAACTATGGCTACACCTTC
d_gene: .; abundance: .; j_gene: TRBJ2-5; v_gene: TRBV4-1; len: 17; CDR3aa: CASSQRGTDRIYNEQYF; CDR3nt: TGCGCCAGCAGCCAAAGGGGTACAGACCGGATTTACAATGAGCAGTACTTC
d_gene: TRBD1; abundance: .; j_gene: TRBJ1-4; v_gene: TRBV6-5; len: 15; CDR3aa: CASSRHRGQSEKLFF; CDR3nt: TGTGCCAGCAGTCGCCACAGGGGGCAAAGTGAAAAACTGTTTTTT
d_gene: TRBD1; abundance: .; j_gene: TRBJ1-6; v_gene: TRBV25-1; len: 15; CDR3aa: CASKRDSSYNSPLHF; CDR3nt: TGTGCCAGCAAAAGGGACAGCTCCTATAATTCACCCCTCCACTTT
d_gene: TRBD2; abundance: .; j_gene: TRBJ2-1; v_gene: TRBV4-1; len: 17; CDR3aa: CASSQAWILAAYNEQFF; CDR3nt: TGCGCCAGCAGCCAAGCTTGGATACTAGCGGCCTACAATGAGCAGTTCTTC
d_gene: .; abundance: .; j_gene: TRBJ1-2; v_gene: TRBV5-6; len: 17; CDR3aa: CASSRVDRQLPNYGYTF; CDR3nt: TGTGCCAGCAGCCGAGTGGACAGACAGCTTCCTAACTATGGCTACACCTTC
d_gene: TRBD2; abundance: .; j_gene: TRBJ2-1; v_gene: TRBV20-1; len: 14; CDR3aa: CSVQHSQRGNEQFF; CDR3nt: TGCAGTGTTCAACATAGCCAGCGGGGGAATGAGCAGTTCTTC
d_gene: .; abundance: .; j_gene: TRBJ2-2; v_gene: TRBV20-1; len: 14; CDR3aa: CSAPKGANTGELFF; CDR3nt: TGCAGTGCTCCGAAGGGGGCGAACACCGGGGAGCTGTTTTTT
d_gene: .; abundance: few; j_gene: TRBJ2-5; v_gene: TRBV4-3; len: 16; CDR3aa: CASSQGLRTDQETQYF; CDR3nt: TGCGCCAGCAGCCAGGGCCTTCGGACAGACCAAGAGACCCAGTACTTC
d_gene: .; abundance: few; j_gene: TRBJ2-1; v_gene: TRBV4-2; len: 15; CDR3aa: CASSQEALQKDEQFF; CDR3nt: TGTGCCAGCAGCCAAGAAGCCCTCCAGAAGGATGAGCAGTTCTTC
d_gene: .; abundance: few; j_gene: TRBJ1-1; v_gene: TRBV4-1; len: 14; CDR3aa: CASSQDPRTLEAFF; CDR3nt: TGCGCCAGCAGCCAAGATCCCCGCACGCTTGAAGCTTTCTTT